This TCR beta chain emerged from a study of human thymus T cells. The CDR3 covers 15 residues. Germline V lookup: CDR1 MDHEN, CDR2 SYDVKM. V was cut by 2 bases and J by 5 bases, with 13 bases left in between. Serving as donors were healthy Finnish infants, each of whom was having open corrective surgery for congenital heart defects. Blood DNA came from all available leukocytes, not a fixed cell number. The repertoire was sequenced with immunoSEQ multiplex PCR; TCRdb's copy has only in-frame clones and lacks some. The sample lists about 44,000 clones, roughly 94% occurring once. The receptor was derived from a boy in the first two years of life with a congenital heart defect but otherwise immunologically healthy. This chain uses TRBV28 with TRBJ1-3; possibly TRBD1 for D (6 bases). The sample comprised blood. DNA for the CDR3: TGTGCCAGCAGTTTACCCACAGGGCCCCGAAACACCATATATTTT. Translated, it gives CASSLPTGPRNTIYF.